The sequence of this TCR beta chain was determined in a study of blood T cell repertoires in COVID-19. The overall study: The study drew acute and convalescent COVID-19 samples from the United States, Italy and Spain. From T cells, B-cell-depleted T cells, or PBMCs came the material, which was cDNA or gDNA.

V was cut by 4 bases and J by 6 bases, with 19 bases left in between. Germline V gene sequence: CDR1 SGHVS, CDR2 FNYEAQ. This CDR3 is 15 amino acids long. Original analysis: Using reference gene primer amplification, nucleated cell counts were estimated. Some clones are missing from TCRdb's copy, which holds only in-frame ones; the method was immunoSEQ multiplex PCR. V and J calls and clone size follow that table, whereas D and trimming were derived from the DNA. The table has roughly 150,000 clones, approximately 91% seen once; the top ten hold about 5.3%. Recruited during active infection, patients (from Seattle) were subsequently followed longitudinally.

Sequenced sample: peripheral blood. V gene TRBV7-6 combines with J gene TRBJ2-7; D gene uncertain. The TCR sequence derives from a young man with COVID-19, enrolled during active disease. The CDR3 nucleotides read TGTGCCAGCAGCTCGACTGCGGCCCCCCTCTCCGAGCAGTACTTC. Its protein is CASSSTAAPLSEQYF.